The clone carrying this T cell receptor (beta chain) was recorded once. Its antigen is currently unknown. Libraries were prepared by immunoSEQ multiplex PCR; TCRdb keeps only in-frame clonotypes and omits some of them. Here the sample spans 170,000 or so clones, approximately 90% being singletons. The V and J ends lost 3 bases and 2 bases respectively, with 19 bases between them. The CDR3 consists of 16 residues. Per the germline V gene, CDR1 is DFQATT and CDR2 is SNEGSKA (reference sequence). This sample is part of a study of T cell responses to AZD1222 COVID-19 vaccine. Whole-study results and caveats: Repertoire sampling was restricted to post-peak T cell response timepoints. The breadth and depth of Spike-specific TCRs increased once two AZD1222 doses had been given. The donor group comprised mostly white British people and more females; the analysis possibly underestimated clonal diversity.

The material was peripheral blood, obtained on day 0 of AZD1222 vaccination. The V and J genes are TRBV20-1 and TRBJ1-2; D uncertain. This receptor was obtained from an adult in good health. CDR3 in DNA: TGCAGTGCTAGTGCTACCTCGGCCCTGCGAAACTATGGCTACACCTTC. Its translation is CSASATSALRNYGYTF.